This passage covers 20 T cell receptor beta chains from one sample sequenced in a study of blood T cell repertoires in COVID-19. The repertoire was sequenced with immunoSEQ multiplex PCR; TCRdb's copy has only in-frame clones and lacks some. The table lists some 93,000 clones, 65% to 90% of them singletons, with roughly 20% in the top ten. Input material: peripheral blood. The receptors derive from a woman of 80 years or more with acute or convalescent COVID-19.

The chain couples TRBV7-2 to TRBJ1-3; 7 bases are shared with TRBD1. CDR1 and CDR2 from the germline V gene are SGHTA and FQGNSA. V was pared by 5 bases and J by 0 bases, with 4 bases of the junction left unmatched. This CDR3 region has 15 residues. CDR3 DNA sequence: TGTGCCAGCAGCCAAAGGACAGGCTCTGGAAACACCATATATTTT. It yields the protein CASSQRTGSGNTIYF.

The chain links TRBV6-5 to TRBJ2-5; D possibly corresponds to TRBD2 (5 bases). CDR3 length: 13 residues. V dropped 6 bases and J dropped 4 bases, with 12 bases sitting between them. Germline CDR1 MNHEY, CDR2 SVGAGI. DNA of the CDR3: TGTGCCAGCAGCCGGGGAATAAGAGAGACCCAGTACTTC. Protein: CASSRGIRETQYF.

The gene calls are TRBV11-3 and TRBJ1-2; possible D gene TRBD1, 5 bases. The CDR3 loop spans 16 amino acids. CDR1 is SGHNT and CDR2 is YENEEA in the germline V gene. V was cut by 5 bases and J by 0 bases, with 16 bases left in between. CDR3 amino acids: CASSGGAGLANYGYTF. CDR3 coding DNA: TGTGCCAGCAGCGGTGGGGCGGGACTCGCTAACTATGGCTACACCTTC. Full variable domain (outside the CDR3, taken from reference TRBV11-3 and TRBJ1-2): EAGVVQSPRYKIIEKKQPVAFWCNPISGHNTLYWYLQNLGQGPELLIRYENEEAVDDSQLPKDRFSAERLKGVDSTLKIQPAELGDSAVYLCASSGGAGLANYGYTFGSGTRLTVV.

The gene calls are TRBV5-1 and TRBJ1-3; no definite D call. The ends were cut back, 7 bases at V and 6 bases at J, with 17 bases in the middle. The germline CDR1 and CDR2 sequences are SGHRS and YFSETQ. CDR3 size: 14 residues. CDR3 sequence: CASRSGGLENTIYF. The DNA of the CDR3 is TGCGCCAGCCGCTCCGGCGGGCTCGAAAACACCATATATTTT.

The chain combines TRBV5-1 with TRBJ2-6, with D possibly matching TRBD1 (6 bases). Trimming stripped 3 bases from V and 0 bases from J, with 10 bases between. The CDR3 has 16 amino acids. Germline V lookup: CDR1 SGHRS, CDR2 YFSETQ. CDR3 in DNA: TGCGCCAGCAGCTCGCAGGGGAGCTCTGGGGCCAACGTCCTGACTTTC. Translation gives CASSSQGSSGANVLTF.

This clone showed up just once. The CDR3 region is CASRGVSYNEQFF. As DNA, the CDR3 is TGTGCCTCACGCGGGGTCTCCTACAATGAGCAGTTCTTC. V and J are TRBV7-2 and TRBJ2-1; D is perhaps TRBD2 (6 bases). Germline CDR1 and CDR2: SGHTA and FQGNSA. The CDR3 is 13 residues long. Trimming pared 11 bases from V and 0 bases from J, leaving 11 bases between.

With respect to this clone: The junction differs from germline at one of its ends, possibly a read error. The chain has TRBV24-1 and TRBJ2-1; 7 bases are a match to TRBD1. Germline values: CDR1 KGHDR, CDR2 SFDVKD. The CDR3 contains 15 residues. The DNA for the CDR3 is TGTGCCACCAGTGACCCGACAGGGTTAGACAATGGGCAGTTCTTC. Translation: CATSDPTGLDNGQFF.

CDR3 sequence reads: CAWHFPGTGGSLHF. The CDR3 DNA reads TGTGCCTGGCATTTCCCCGGGACAGGGGGTTCCCTCCACTTT. V usage is TRBV30 and J usage is TRBJ1-6; TRBD1 aligns across 11 bases. The CDR3 totals 14 residues. CDR1 and CDR2 (germline): GTSNPN, SVGIG (reference sequence). The V and J ends lost 5 bases and 14 bases, in that order; junction bases with no gene match: 11.

The chain combines TRBV27 with TRBJ2-7, with D hard to call. CDR1 and CDR2 from the germline V gene are MNHEY and SMNVEV (reference sequence). This CDR3 is 14 amino acids long. Trimming took off 2 bases at V and 3 bases at J, with 11 bases between the two ends. Written as DNA, the CDR3 is TGTGCCAGCAGTTTAAGTAGCCACGACTACGAGCAGTACTTC. Residues: CASSLSSHDYEQYF.

The chain couples TRBV28 to TRBJ1-2, with TRBD1 identical over 7 bases. Germline-derived CDR1 and CDR2 are MDHEN and SYDVKM. The CDR3 runs to 12 residues. V trimming: 6 bases; J trimming: 4 bases; junction bases outside the gene matches: 2. CDR3 nucleotides: TGTGCCAGCAGCAGACAGGGCTATGGCTACACCTTC. Its protein is CASSRQGYGYTF.

There are a few counts of this clone. This chain uses TRBV7-2 with TRBJ2-7; 7 nucleotides line up with TRBD2. Germline V gives CDR1 SGHTA, CDR2 FQGNSA. V was pared by 1 base and J by 6 bases, with 3 bases of the junction left unmatched. CDR3 length equals 13 residues. CDR3 in amino acids: CASSLVSGGEQYF. For the CDR3, the DNA is TGTGCCAGCAGCTTAGTATCGGGGGGCGAGCAGTACTTC.

The chain recombines TRBV19 with TRBJ2-7; TRBD1 might be the D (5 bases). The CDR3 extends over 13 amino acids. Germline loops: CDR1 LNHDA, CDR2 SQIVND (reference sequence). The ends were cut back, 3 bases at V and 2 bases at J, with 8 bases in the middle. The CDR3 DNA follows: TGTGCCAGTAGTATCTCAGGGACCTACGAGCAGTACTTC. Protein sequence: CASSISGTYEQYF. Filled out from reference TRBV19 and TRBJ2-7, the complete variable domain reads DGGITQSPKYLFRKEGQNVTLSCEQNLNHDAMYWYRQDPGQGLRLIYYSQIVNDFQKGDIAEGYSVSREKKESFPLTVTSAQKNPTAFYLCASSISGTYEQYFGPGTRLTVT.

V is TRBV6-1 and J is TRBJ2-5; 8 nucleotides align to TRBD2. CDR3 size: 15 residues. The germline gives CDR1 MNHNS, CDR2 SASEGT. V shed 3 bases and J 5 bases; nucleotides not matched to a gene: 8. The CDR3 DNA reads TGTGCCAGCAGTGAGCTAAGCGGGGGAAGGGAGACCCAGTACTTC. This gives the protein CASSELSGGRETQYF.

This clone has more than one count but fewer than ten. The chain couples TRBV19 to TRBJ1-2; D possibly corresponds to TRBD1 (6 bases). Germline values: CDR1 LNHDA, CDR2 SQIVND (reference sequence). V lost 5 bases and J 8 bases, leaving 21 bases between the germline ends. The CDR3 is 15 amino acids. Here the CDR3 reads CASSPFDRPLWGYTF. The CDR3 DNA sequence: TGTGCCAGTAGTCCTTTCGACAGGCCCCTATGGGGCTACACCTTC. The full variable domain, with the rest looked up from reference TRBV19 and TRBJ1-2, is DGGITQSPKYLFRKEGQNVTLSCEQNLNHDAMYWYRQDPGQGLRLIYYSQIVNDFQKGDIAEGYSVSREKKESFPLTVTSAQKNPTAFYLCASSPFDRPLWGYTFGSGTRLTVV.

This clone has just one count. The CDR3 protein is CAITKAGGTYEQYF. In DNA form, the CDR3 reads TGTGCCATCACCAAGGCAGGGGGAACCTACGAGCAGTACTTC. This rearrangement joins TRBV10-3 to TRBJ2-7, with 7 bases that match TRBD1. Germline V gene sequence: CDR1 ENHRY, CDR2 SYGVKD. V lost 7 bases and J lost 2; bases outside the gene matches: 8. The CDR3 is 14 amino acids.

The chain joins TRBV6-5 to TRBJ2-7, with D possibly matching TRBD1 (5 bases). The germline V and J ends were trimmed by 4 bases and 2 bases, with 12 bases remaining between them. Germline CDR1 MNHEY, CDR2 SVGAGI. The CDR3 sequence is 14 residues long. The CDR3 region is CASSSNWGPYEQYF. The DNA for the CDR3 is TGTGCCAGCAGTTCCAACTGGGGCCCCTACGAGCAGTACTTC.

The chain recombines TRBV7-9 with TRBJ1-1, with a possible D match to TRBD1 (6 bases). Germline V gives CDR1 SEHNR, CDR2 FQNEAQ (reference sequence). This CDR3 is 14 amino acids long. V was shortened by 1 base and J by 11 bases, with 17 bases between the two germline ends. The CDR3 DNA follows: TGTGCCAGCAGCTTAGTTGGGGGGGCCCGAGACGCTTTCTTT. Amino acid sequence: CASSLVGGARDAFF. The variable domain in full, completed from reference TRBV7-9 and TRBJ1-1, reads DTGVSQNPRHKITKRGQNVTFRCDPISEHNRLYWYRQTLGQGPEFLTYFQNEAQLEKSRLLSDRFSAERPKGSFSTLEIQRTEQGDSAMYLCASSLVGGARDAFFGQGTRLTVV.

V usage is TRBV9 and J usage is TRBJ2-3, with TRBD2 matching over 12 bases. The ends lost 0 bases at V and 6 bases at J; junction bases unmatched: 8. Germline assignment: CDR1 SGDLS and CDR2 YYNGEE. The CDR3 length is 17 residues. The chain's CDR3 is CASSVASGGAMVDTQYF. In nucleotides, the CDR3 is TGTGCCAGCAGCGTAGCTAGCGGGGGGGCTATGGTTGATACGCAGTATTTT.

The chain joins TRBV30 to TRBJ1-2; D gene ambiguous. Deletions cut 5 bases from V and 2 bases from J, with 12 bases between. Germline lookup yields CDR1 GTSNPN and CDR2 SVGIG (reference sequence). CDR3 length: 13 amino acids. The DNA for the CDR3 is TGTGCCTGGGATGGACTGTTGAACTATGGCTACACCTTC. Translating gives CAWDGLLNYGYTF.

The J gene is TRBJ2-2, the V gene TRBV2; D is undetermined. Trimming took 5 bases from V and 2 from J, leaving 9 bases between them. CDR3 length equals 14 residues. The germline gives CDR1 SNHLY, CDR2 FYNNEI. The CDR3 nucleotides read TGTGCCAGCAGTACTCGCGATAACACCGGGGAGCTGTTTTTT. Translating gives CASSTRDNTGELFF. Full variable domain (missing parts from reference TRBV2 and TRBJ2-2): EPEVTQTPSHQVTQMGQEVILRCVPISNHLYFYWYRQILGQKVEFLVSFYNNEISEKSEIFDDQFSVERPDGSNFTLKIRSTKLEDSAMYFCASSTRDNTGELFFGEGSRLTVL.